This T cell receptor beta chain was recorded in a study of tumor-infiltrating lymphocytes in primary liver carcinoma. Starting from approximately 500 ng of total RNA, TCR beta cDNA was produced with a primer in the constant region. Modified slightly, ARM-PCR produced TCR beta libraries over three nested multiplex PCR rounds. Forward primers for TRBV1-TRBV30 and a C-beta reverse primer served the first two PCR rounds, at approximately 10 cycles each. TCRdb re-analysed the multiplex PCR reads in MiXCR, keeping a single row per CDR3 protein. The sample yields roughly 91,000 distinct CDR3 sequences, 69% seen once. Unsorted bulk tissue (about 18-32 mg) underwent RNA and DNA co-extraction. The CDR3 is 17 residues long. V lost 1 base, J lost 12 bases, and 17 bases stayed unmatched. The germline V gene has CDR1 SGHDT and CDR2 YYEEEE. This clonotype was counted once. The conserved final phenylalanine or tryptophan is absent from the CDR3, which likely points to a read error.

The V call is TRBV5-6, the J call TRBJ2-1; TRBD2 agrees at 9 bases. This clonotype was obtained from a woman in her sixties with primary liver carcinoma and hepatitis B virus infection. The sequencing sample was made of liver tumor tissue from sampling region 5. Sample subset: tumor region T5, tumor centre. In nucleotides, the CDR3 is TGTGCCAGCAGCTTGTATCCCCCTTGGAGTAGCGGGAGAGGGCAGTTCTCC. Translation: CASSLYPPWSSGRGQFS.